This T cell receptor (beta chain) was obtained from a study of blood T cell repertoires in COVID-19. Study at large: The origin of the acute and convalescent COVID-19 samples was the United States, Italy and Spain.

The repertoire was sequenced with immunoSEQ multiplex PCR; TCRdb's copy has only in-frame clones and lacks some. In the table there are about 420,000 clones, 70% to 90% of which are singletons. Germline CDR1 is SGDLS and CDR2 is YYNGEE. This CDR3 spans 15 amino acids. Trimming cost V 4 bases and J 0 bases; bases outside gene matches: 2. The sample was peripheral blood. The chain recombines TRBV9 with TRBJ2-1; 9 bases agree with TRBD2. This clonotype originated in a young man with COVID-19, enrolled during active disease. In DNA form, the CDR3 reads TGTGCCAGCAGCTTTAGCGGGAGCTCCTACAATGAGCAGTTCTTC. It encodes CASSFSGSSYNEQFF.